The present TCR beta chain was sequenced within a study of T cells in Graves' hyperthyroidism and ophthalmopathy (dated 2019 in TCRdb). Broadly, across the study: Peripheral blood samples were taken at initial diagnosis, before any treatment was given. A discovery cohort of about a hundred patients, 43 with Graves' ophthalmopathy and 57 with stable Graves' hyperthyroidism, was used to find distinguishing TCR V-J signatures. Prospective prediction of ophthalmopathy was tested in an independent validation cohort consisting of 18 hyperthyroidism patients and some 16 patients who later progressed to ophthalmopathy. For training and testing, the 95 to 100 patients in the discovery cohort were randomly divided in a 7:3 ratio. In addition, the study compared T-cell repertoires in thyroid tissue and in blood from five or six Graves' hyperthyroidism patients. After sampling, hyperthyroidism patients received methimazole starting at 30 mg daily, and ophthalmopathy patients received high-dose intravenous methylprednisolone. According to the paper, TCR Vbeta CDR3 sequencing was carried out on around 140 peripheral blood samples, which came from approximately 41 ophthalmopathy, under 80 hyperthyroidism and about 17 progressor patients. Findings and caveats that apply to the study as a whole: In cross-validation, a model built on a 13 V-J signature told ophthalmopathy apart from stable hyperthyroidism with 85% to 90% sensitivity and around 84% specificity, and in testing the same model reached 80%/75%. No statistical method was used to fix the sample size in advance, and group allocation was not hidden from the investigators. In validation, progression to ophthalmopathy was predicted by the model with more than 65% sensitivity and 72.22% specificity, a median of roughly six months before onset. Blood samples also contained most of the expanded thyroid clonotypes (frequency above 0.001), which suggests that blood repertoires may reflect thyroid immune responses.

The germline V and J ends show losses of 5 bases and 3 bases respectively, and no gene match explains 6 bases of the junction. From its cysteine to its phenylalanine, the CDR3 spans 15 amino acids. Kept here is only the CDR3 DNA, which spans 45 bases and is read in frame from base 1. The TCR beta CDR3 regions were amplified from RNA transcripts. The TCR CDR3 was subjected to a first round of RT-PCR using the HTBI primer set and the Qiagen OneStep RT-PCR kit. The libraries were constructed in a second round of multiplex PCR and then size-selected and purified. Libraries were sequenced paired-end with 100 bp reads on an Illumina HiSeq2000. As for the authors' bioinformatics: SOAPnuke was used to process the raw data, throwing out any read that contained adapters or uncalled bases, had a mean Phred below 15, or lacked an exact constant-primer or identifier match. COPE v1.2.5 was used to merge high-quality paired reads, and clonotypes were defined as unique nucleotide sequences. Clonotypes were aligned to IMGT TRBV, TRBD and TRBJ reference segments using MiTCR v1.1. Only V-J combinations with frequency above 0.0001, covering 99% to 99.2% of repertoires, were analysed. The TCS score was defined as the ratio of F50 (clonal expansion) to E x V (chaos), calculated using BLOSUM62-based TCRdist between CDR3 peptides within each V-J. Welch's t-statistics and random forest reduced some 510 V-J features to roughly 13, which were used in a naive Bayes classifier (R e1071). TCRdb cleaned the public reads at Q25 with fastp, built clones with MiXCR and kept in-frame beta chains. Rows matching on CDR3 protein sequence are summarized as one entry with the most common DNA and genes. The V and J calls reflect TCRdb's pipeline rather than the authors' work. Within this sample are 380,000 or so distinct CDR3 sequences, with roughly 14% of them counted one time only. About 26% of the sample is held by the ten biggest clonotypes.

This clonotype showed up many times. Its antigen is currently not known. It has no much larger one-base neighbor in the sample; base qualities were not kept. Stable Graves' hyperthyroidism was defined as the absence of progression to ophthalmopathy over 18 months of follow-up. Hyperthyroidism patients were aged 18 to 65 years and newly diagnosed, with disease duration of less than 2 months. Patients with uncontrolled infections, other autoimmune diseases, pregnancy or lactation were excluded. Clinical symptoms, serum thyroxine and TRAb, thyroid ultrasound, and orbital computed tomography formed the basis for the diagnoses. Ficoll-Paque density gradient centrifugation was used to isolate PBMCs from about 10 ml of fresh peripheral blood. Total RNA was extracted using Trizol reagent, and RNA quality was assessed on an Agilent 2100 Bioanalyzer.

This receptor was taken from a woman in her 30s with Graves' hyperthyroidism. The chain is encoded by TRBV12-3 or TRBV12-4 joined to TRBJ1-4, with TRBD1 matching 7 junction bases. Specimen: blood. The DNA sequence is as follows: TGTGCCAGCAGTCCAAGGGACAGCCCTAATGAAAAACTGTTTTTT. This gives the protein CASSPRDSPNEKLFF.